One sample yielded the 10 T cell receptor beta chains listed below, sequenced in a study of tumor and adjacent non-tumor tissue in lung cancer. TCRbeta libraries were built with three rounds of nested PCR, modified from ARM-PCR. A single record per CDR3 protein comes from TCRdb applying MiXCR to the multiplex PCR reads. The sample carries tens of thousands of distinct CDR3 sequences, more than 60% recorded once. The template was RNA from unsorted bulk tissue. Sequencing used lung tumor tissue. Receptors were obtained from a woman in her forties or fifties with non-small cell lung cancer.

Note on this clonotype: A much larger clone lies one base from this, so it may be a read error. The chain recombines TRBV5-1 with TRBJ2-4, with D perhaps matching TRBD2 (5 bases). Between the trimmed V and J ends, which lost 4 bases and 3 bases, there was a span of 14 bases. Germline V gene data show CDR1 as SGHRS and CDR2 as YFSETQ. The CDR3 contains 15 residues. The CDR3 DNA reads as TGCGCCAGCAGCCCGGAGGCACGTCTCAAAAACATTCAGTACTTC. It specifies CASSPEARLKNIQYF.

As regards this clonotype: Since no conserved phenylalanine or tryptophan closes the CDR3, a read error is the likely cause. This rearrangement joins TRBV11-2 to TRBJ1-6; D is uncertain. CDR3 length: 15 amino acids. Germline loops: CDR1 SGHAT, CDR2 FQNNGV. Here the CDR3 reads CACSLDSGPYSPLHI. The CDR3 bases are TGTGCCTGCAGCTTAGATTCCGGACCCTATTCACCCCTCCACATT.

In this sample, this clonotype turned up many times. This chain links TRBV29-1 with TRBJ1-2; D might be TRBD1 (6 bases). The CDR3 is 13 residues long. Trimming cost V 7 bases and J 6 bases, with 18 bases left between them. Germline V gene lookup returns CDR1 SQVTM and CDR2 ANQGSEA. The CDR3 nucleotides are TGCAGCGCCCGACACAGGGAGTTGGATGGCTACACCTTC. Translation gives CSARHRELDGYTF.

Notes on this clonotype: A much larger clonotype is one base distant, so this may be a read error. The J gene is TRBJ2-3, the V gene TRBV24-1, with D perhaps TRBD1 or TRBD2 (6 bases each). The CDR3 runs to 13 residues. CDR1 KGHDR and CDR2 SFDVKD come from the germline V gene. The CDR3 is CTTSDPRGGTQYF. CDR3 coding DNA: TGTACCACCAGTGATCCACGAGGGGGGACGCAGTATTTT.

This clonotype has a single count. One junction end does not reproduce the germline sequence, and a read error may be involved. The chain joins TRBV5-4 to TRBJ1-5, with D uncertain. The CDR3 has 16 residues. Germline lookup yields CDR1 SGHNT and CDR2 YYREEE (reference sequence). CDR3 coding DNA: TGTGCCAGCAGCTTGGGAGGGCTCGGGAGCAATCAGCCCCAGCTTTTT. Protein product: CASSLGGLGSNQPQLF.

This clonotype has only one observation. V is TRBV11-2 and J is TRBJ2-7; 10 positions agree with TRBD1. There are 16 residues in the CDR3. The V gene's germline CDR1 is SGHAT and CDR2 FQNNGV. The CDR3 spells CASSLLTGTGAYVQYV. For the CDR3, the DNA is TGTGCCAGCAGCTTGTTAACCGGGACAGGGGCCTACGTGCAGTACGTC.

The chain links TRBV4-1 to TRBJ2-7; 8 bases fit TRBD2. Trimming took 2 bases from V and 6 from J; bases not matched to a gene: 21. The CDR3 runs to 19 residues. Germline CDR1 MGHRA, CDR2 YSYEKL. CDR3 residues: CASSQNLERISGNSGEQYF. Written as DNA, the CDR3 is TGCGCCAGCAGCCAAAACCTTGAACGGATTAGCGGGAACTCAGGCGAGCAGTACTTC.

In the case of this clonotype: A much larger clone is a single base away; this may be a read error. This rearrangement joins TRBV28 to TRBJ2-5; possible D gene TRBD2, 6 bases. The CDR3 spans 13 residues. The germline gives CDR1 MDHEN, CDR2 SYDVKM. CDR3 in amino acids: CASRTWRGETLYF. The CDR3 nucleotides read TGTGCCAGCAGAACCTGGAGGGGTGAGACCCTGTACTTC.

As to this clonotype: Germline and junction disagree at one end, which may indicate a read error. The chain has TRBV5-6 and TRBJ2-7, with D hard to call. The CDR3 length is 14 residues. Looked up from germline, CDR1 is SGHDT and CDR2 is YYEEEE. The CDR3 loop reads CASSFGIGVYEQYF. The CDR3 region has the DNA TGTGCCAGCAGCTTTGGGATAGGAGTCTACGAGCAATACTTC.

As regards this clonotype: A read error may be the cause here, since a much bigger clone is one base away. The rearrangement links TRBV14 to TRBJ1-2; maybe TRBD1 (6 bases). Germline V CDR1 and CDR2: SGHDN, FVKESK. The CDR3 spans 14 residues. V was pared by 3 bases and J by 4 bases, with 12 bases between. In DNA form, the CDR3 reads TGTGCCAGCAGCCACTTCAGGGACACCTATGGCTACACCTTC. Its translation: CASSHFRDTYGYTF.